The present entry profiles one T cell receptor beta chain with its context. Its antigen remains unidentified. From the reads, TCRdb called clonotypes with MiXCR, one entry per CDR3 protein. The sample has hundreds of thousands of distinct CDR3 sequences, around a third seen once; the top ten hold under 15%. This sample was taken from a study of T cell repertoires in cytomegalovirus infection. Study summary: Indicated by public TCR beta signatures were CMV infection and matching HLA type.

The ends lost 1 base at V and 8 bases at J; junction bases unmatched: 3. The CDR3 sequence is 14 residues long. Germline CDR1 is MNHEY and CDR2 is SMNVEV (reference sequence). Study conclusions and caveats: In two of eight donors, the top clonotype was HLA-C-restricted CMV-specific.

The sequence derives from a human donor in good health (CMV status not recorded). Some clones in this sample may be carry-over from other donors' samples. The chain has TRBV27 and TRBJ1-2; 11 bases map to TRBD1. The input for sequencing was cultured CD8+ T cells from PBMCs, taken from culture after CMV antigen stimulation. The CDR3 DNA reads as TGTGCCAGCAGTTTATACGGACAGGGGGCCGGCTACACCTTC. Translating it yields CASSLYGQGAGYTF.